This T cell receptor beta chain was retrieved from a study of control samples from healthy donors and cancer patients. V lost 2 bases and J lost 7; bases outside the gene matches: 11. CDR1 is SGHDT, CDR2 YYEEEE, per germline. CDR3 length equals 15 residues. Profiled with immunoSEQ multiplex PCR; TCRdb holds only in-frame clones, not every one. The sample comprises under 200,000 clones, 88% of which are singletons, and under 5% rests with the top ten. The chain employs TRBV5-6 and TRBJ1-2; 7 positions match TRBD1. This TCR derives from a young woman in good health. The sequenced sample consisted of blood. The CDR3 nucleotides read TGTGCCAGCAGCTTTACGACAGGGAAGTTTTTTGGCTACACCTTC. Encoded protein: CASSFTTGKFFGYTF.